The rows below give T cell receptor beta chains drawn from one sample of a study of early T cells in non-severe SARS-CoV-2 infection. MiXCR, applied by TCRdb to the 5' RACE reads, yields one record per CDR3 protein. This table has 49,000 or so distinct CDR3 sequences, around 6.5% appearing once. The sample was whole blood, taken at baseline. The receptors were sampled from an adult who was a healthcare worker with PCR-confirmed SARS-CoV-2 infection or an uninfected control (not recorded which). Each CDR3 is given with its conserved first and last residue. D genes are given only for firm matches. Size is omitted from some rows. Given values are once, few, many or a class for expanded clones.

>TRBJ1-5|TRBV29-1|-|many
TGCAGCGTTGGGTCAGGGTTCAGTCAGCCCCAGCATTTT
CSVGSGFSQPQHF
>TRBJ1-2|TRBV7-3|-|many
TGTGCCAGCAGCTTAAGGGAGGGCGACGGCTACACCTTC
CASSLREGDGYTF
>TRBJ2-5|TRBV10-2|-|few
TGCGCCAGCAGTGAGTCGACTTCAGACTGGGGAGAGACCCAGTACTTC
CASSESTSDWGETQYF
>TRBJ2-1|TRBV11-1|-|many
TGTGCCAGCAGCTTAGGGGTCACGAATGAGCAGTTCTTC
CASSLGVTNEQFF
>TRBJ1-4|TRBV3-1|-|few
TGTGCCAGCAGCCAAAAGACAGGTTCTAATGAAAAACTGTTTTTT
CASSQKTGSNEKLFF
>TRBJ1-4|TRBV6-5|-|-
TGTGCCAGCAGTGGACAGTCGTATGAAAAACTGTTTTTT
CASSGQSYEKLFF
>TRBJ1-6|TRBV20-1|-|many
TGCAGTGCTAGAGTCGGAGAAAATTCACCCCTCCACTTT
CSARVGENSPLHF
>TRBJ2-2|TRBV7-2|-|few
TGTGCCAGCAGCTTAGTAGTCGGGGACGGGGAGCTGTTTTTT
CASSLVVGDGELFF
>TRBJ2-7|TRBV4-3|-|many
TGCGCCAGCAGCCTCGGGACAACCTCTTCCTACGAGCAGTACTTC
CASSLGTTSSYEQYF
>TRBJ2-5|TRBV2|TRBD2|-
TGTGCCCGCGCGGGGGGGCTGGTGGAGACCCAGTACTTC
CARAGGLVETQYF
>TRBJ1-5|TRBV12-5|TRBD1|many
TGTGCTAGTGGTTTGGAACCGGGGACAGGGTCCAATCAGCCCCAGCATTTT
CASGLEPGTGSNQPQHF
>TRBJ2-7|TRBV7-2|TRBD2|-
TGTGCCAGCAGCTACACTAGCGGGCATAGCTACGAGCAGTACTTC
CASSYTSGHSYEQYF
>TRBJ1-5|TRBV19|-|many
TGTGCCAGTAGTGGGTCACAGGGCCCTCAGCCCCAGCATTTT
CASSGSQGPQPQHF
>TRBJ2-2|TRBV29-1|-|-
TGCAGCGTTCATCCCGGGACGTCGAACACCGGGGAGCTGTTTTTT
CSVHPGTSNTGELFF
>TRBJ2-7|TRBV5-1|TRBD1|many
TGCGCCAGCAGATTGGAACCTTTCAACAGGGGCGAGCAGTACTTC
CASRLEPFNRGEQYF
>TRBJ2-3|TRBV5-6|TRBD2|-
TGTGCCAGCAGCCCCAGAGCGGGGGGGCGTCCAGATACGCAGTATTTT
CASSPRAGGRPDTQYF
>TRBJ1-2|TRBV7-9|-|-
TGTGCCAGCAGCCTGGACAGTGGAGGCTACACCTTC
CASSLDSGGYTF
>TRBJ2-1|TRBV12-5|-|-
TGTGCTAGTGATTTGGTGAATGAGCAGTTCTTC
CASDLVNEQFF
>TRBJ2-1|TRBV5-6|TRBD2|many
TGTGCCAGCAGCTTGCAGCGGGGGGTTACCTACAATGAGCAGTTCTTC
CASSLQRGVTYNEQFF
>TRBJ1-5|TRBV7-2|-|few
TGTGCCAGCAGCCCGCAGCTTAATCAGCCCCAGCATTTT
CASSPQLNQPQHF
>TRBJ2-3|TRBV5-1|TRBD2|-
TGCGTCAGCAGCTTGGACGGACTAGGCGGGGAGTATTTT
CVSSLDGLGGEYF
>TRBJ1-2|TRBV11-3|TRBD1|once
TGTGCCAGCAGTCCCTCGACAGGGCGAGTTACTAACTATGGCTACACCTTC
CASSPSTGRVTNYGYTF
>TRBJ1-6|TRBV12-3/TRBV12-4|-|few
TGTGCCAGCACTGGGCCGAGCTCCTATAATTCACCCCTCCACTTT
CASTGPSSYNSPLHF
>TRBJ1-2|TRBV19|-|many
TGTGCCAGTATCCAAGGTCGACAGGCCCCCCTTAGGGGCTACACCTTC
CASIQGRQAPLRGYTF
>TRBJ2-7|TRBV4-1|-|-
TGCGCCAGCAGCCAGGGGGGGCAGTACGAGCAGTACTTC
CASSQGGQYEQYF
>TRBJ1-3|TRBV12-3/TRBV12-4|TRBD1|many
TGTGCCAGCAGTCCAACAGGGGCTGGAAACACCATATATTTT
CASSPTGAGNTIYF
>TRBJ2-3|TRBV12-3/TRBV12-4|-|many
TGTGCCAGCCCCGCGGGAGATACGCAGTATTTT
CASPAGDTQYF
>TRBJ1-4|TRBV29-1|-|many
TGCAGCGTTAGGGACACAACTAATGAAAAACTGTTTTTT
CSVRDTTNEKLFF
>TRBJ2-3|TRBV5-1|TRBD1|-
TGCGCCAGCAGGGCCGCCGGGACAGGAACAGATACGCAGTATTTT
CASRAAGTGTDTQYF
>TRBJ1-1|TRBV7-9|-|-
TGTGCCAGCAGCTTAGATTTCCAAAGGGGGACTGAAGCTTTCTTT
CASSLDFQRGTEAFF
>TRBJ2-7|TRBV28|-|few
TGTGCCAGCAGTTTAGGGGGGTTGGGCTACGAGCAGTACTTC
CASSLGGLGYEQYF
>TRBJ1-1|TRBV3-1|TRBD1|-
TGTGCCAGCAGCCAAGGCTGGACAGGGGGCACTGAAGCTTTCTTT
CASSQGWTGGTEAFF
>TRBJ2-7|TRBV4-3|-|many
TGCGCCAGCAGCCAAGACGGTTCCGACACGCCGAGGGGGCAGTACTTC
CASSQDGSDTPRGQYF
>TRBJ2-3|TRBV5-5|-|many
TGTGCCAGCAGCTTGAGGACTTGGGGAAATACGCAGTATTTT
CASSLRTWGNTQYF
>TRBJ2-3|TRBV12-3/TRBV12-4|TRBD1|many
TGTGCCAGCAGTTCCGGACAGGGTTCCACAGATACGCAGTATTTT
CASSSGQGSTDTQYF
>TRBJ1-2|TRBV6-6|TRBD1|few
TGTGCCAGCAGGCCGGGACAGGGGAGCGGCTACACCTTC
CASRPGQGSGYTF
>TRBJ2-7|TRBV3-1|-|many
TGTGTCAGCAGCCGACAACAGGGTTACGAGCAGTACTTC
CVSSRQQGYEQYF
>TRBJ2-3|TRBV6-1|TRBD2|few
TGTGCCAGCATTCGCCCGGGGACTAGCGGGGCCCGCACAGATACGCAGTATTTT
CASIRPGTSGARTDTQYF
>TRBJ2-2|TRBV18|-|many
TGTGCCAGCTCACCAACAATCGGGACCGGGGAGCTGTTTTTT
CASSPTIGTGELFF
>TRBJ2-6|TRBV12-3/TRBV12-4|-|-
TGTGCCAGCAGTTTAGCGCGCCGGACTGGGGCCAACGTCCTGACTTTC
CASSLARRTGANVLTF
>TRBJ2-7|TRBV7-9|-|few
TGTGCCAGCAGCCCAAACCCCCCCCCAGTAGACGAGCAGTACTTC
CASSPNPPPVDEQYF
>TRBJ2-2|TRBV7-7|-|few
TGTGCTAGCAGCGTTGGTCAGGGTGTCACCGGGGAGCTGTTTTTT
CASSVGQGVTGELFF
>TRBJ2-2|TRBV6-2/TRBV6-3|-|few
TGTGCCAGCAGTTCAAACAGGAACACCGGGGAGCTGTTTTTT
CASSSNRNTGELFF
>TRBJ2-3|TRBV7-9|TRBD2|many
TGTGCCAGCAGTTCGAATTCAGGGAGGGCAGATACGCAGTATTTT
CASSSNSGRADTQYF
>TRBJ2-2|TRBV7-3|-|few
TGTGCCAGCAGCTCACAGGGAGGGTCCGGGGAGCTGTTTTTT
CASSSQGGSGELFF
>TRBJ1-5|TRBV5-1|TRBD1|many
TGCGCCAGCAGCCTTGGACAGGGCAGTCAGCCCCAGCATTTT
CASSLGQGSQPQHF
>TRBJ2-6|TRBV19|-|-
TGTGCCACCCGACAGGCTGGTCTCTCTGGGGCCAACGTCCTGACTTTC
CATRQAGLSGANVLTF
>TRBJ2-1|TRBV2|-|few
TGTGCCAGCAGTGATCTCCCCTACAATGAGCAGTTCTTC
CASSDLPYNEQFF
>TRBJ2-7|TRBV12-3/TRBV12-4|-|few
TGTGCCAGCAGTTTGGGGCGGCGGGAGCAGTACTTC
CASSLGRREQYF
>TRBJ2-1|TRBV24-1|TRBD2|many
TGTGCCACCAGTGACCCCGGACTAGCAAGGGACGATGAGCAGTTCTTC
CATSDPGLARDDEQFF